Below are 17 T cell receptor beta chains sequenced from a single sample in a study of shared clonotypes between healthy human individuals (TCRdb year 2020). Library prep was done by the immunoSEQ multiplex PCR assay. The clones in this table, taken by TCRdb from immuneACCESS, are in-frame only. Not every clone is retained; where verified, under half of the shortfall comes from an unresolved V gene, and the cause of the rest is unknown. The sample has around 1,000,000 clones on record, around 77% of them singletons. Almost 0.9% of the sample goes to the ten largest clones. Sequencing was carried out using memory CD4+ T cells from PBMCs. Explained via the paper, the cell subset or site label denotes: CD45RA-negative fraction. All receptors derive from a man between 18 and 35 years old in good health. Some clones in this sample may be carry-over from other donors' samples.

The sample holds a few counts of this clone. The chain recombines TRBV5-1 with TRBJ2-1, with 9 bases aligning to TRBD1. V was clipped by 4 bases and J by 0 bases; unmatched bases: 5. CDR1 and CDR2 from the germline V gene are SGHRS and YFSETQ. The CDR3 sequence is 16 residues long. The CDR3 protein is CASSPGTGLSYNEQFF. In DNA, the CDR3 is TGCGCCAGCAGCCCCGGGACAGGGCTCTCCTACAATGAGCAGTTCTTC.

This clone was recorded once. This chain connects TRBV5-1 to TRBJ2-7; D is unclear. The CDR3 contains 10 residues. V gave up 2 bases and J gave up 3 bases, with 0 bases separating them. The germline V gene has CDR1 SGHRS and CDR2 YFSETQ. The CDR3 protein is CASSFYEQYF. The CDR3 DNA reads as TGCGCCAGCAGCTTCTACGAGCAGTACTTC.

This clone was picked up a small number of times. The chain is built from TRBV5-1 and TRBJ2-1; TRBD2 matches 7 bases. CDR3 length: 14 amino acids. Trimming took 0 bases from V and 5 from J; bases not matched to a gene: 2. The germline gives CDR1 SGHRS, CDR2 YFSETQ. The CDR3 loop is CASSLGSGNNEQFF. The CDR3 nucleotides read TGCGCCAGCAGCTTGGGCAGCGGGAACAATGAGCAGTTCTTC.

This clone was detected a few times. This CDR3 is CASSAGTVSDEKLFF. CDR3 nucleotide sequence: TGCGCCAGCAGCGCCGGGACAGTCTCGGATGAAAAACTGTTTTTT. The chain is built from TRBV5-1 and TRBJ1-4, with 7 bases aligning to TRBD1. Germline-derived CDR1 and CDR2 are SGHRS and YFSETQ. CDR3 length: 15 amino acids. Trimming cost V 4 bases and J 6 bases; bases outside gene matches: 9.

This clone has only a few counts. The gene calls are TRBV5-6 and TRBJ2-3, with 10 bases lining up with TRBD1. CDR1 and CDR2 (germline): SGHDT, YYEEEE. Trimming cost V 4 bases and J 5 bases; bases outside gene matches: 4. The CDR3 covers 14 residues. The CDR3 region has the DNA TGTGCCAGCAGCCCGACAGGGGGCAGAGATACGCAGTATTTT. Its translation: CASSPTGGRDTQYF.

The chain carries TRBV30 and TRBJ1-1; a possible D gene is TRBD1 (6 bases). Germline lookup yields CDR1 GTSNPN and CDR2 SVGIG (reference sequence). The V gene lost 4 bases and the J gene lost 0 bases, with 12 bases spanning the gap. The CDR3 has 14 amino acids. The CDR3 region is CAWTLAGVNTEAFF. CDR3 in DNA: TGTGCCTGGACGCTTGCAGGGGTGAACACTGAAGCTTTCTTT.

This chain links TRBV4-1 with TRBJ2-1; 7 bases fit TRBD2. This CDR3 region has 15 residues. CDR1 is MGHRA, CDR2 YSYEKL, per germline. J gave up 5 bases and V 1 base, and 5 bases lay outside the gene matches. The CDR3 region is CASSQAGTNHNEQFF. CDR3 DNA sequence: TGCGCCAGCAGCCAAGCCGGGACTAATCACAATGAGCAGTTCTTC.

This chain joins TRBV4-1 and TRBJ2-5, with 7 bases fitting TRBD2. After removal of 0 bases from V and 2 bases from J, the junction contained 6 bases not matched to a gene. Germline CDR1 and CDR2: MGHRA and YSYEKL. CDR3 length: 16 residues. The DNA of the CDR3 is TGCGCCAGCAGCCAAGATCAGGCTAGCGGACAAGAGACCCAGTACTTC. This codes for CASSQDQASGQETQYF.

A word on this clone: A much larger clone is a single base away; this may be a read error. V gene TRBV9 combines with J gene TRBJ2-5; 8 bases agree with TRBD2. CDR1 is SGDLS, CDR2 YYNGEE, per germline. This CDR3 has 14 amino acids. V trimming: 1 base; J trimming: 5 bases; junction bases outside the gene matches: 4. The CDR3 DNA is TGTGCCAGCAGCGTAAGGAGCGGGAGTGAGACCCAGTACTTC. It codes for CASSVRSGSETQYF.

V usage is TRBV7-8 and J usage is TRBJ1-1; D possibly corresponds to TRBD1 (6 bases). This CDR3 comprises 14 residues. Germline V gives CDR1 SGHVS, CDR2 FQNEAQ. V was cut by 2 bases and J by 1 base, with 8 bases left in between. This chain's CDR3 is CASSLTTGNTEAFF. The CDR3 nucleotides are TGTGCCAGCAGCTTAACGACAGGGAACACTGAAGCTTTCTTT.

The chain uses TRBV7-9 and TRBJ2-5; TRBD1 agrees at 9 bases. This CDR3 contains 15 residues. V gave up 5 bases and J gave up 4 bases; unmatched junction bases: 8. CDR1 is SEHNR, CDR2 FQNEAQ, per germline (reference sequence). As DNA, the CDR3 is TGTGCCAGCAGCCGCCTCGGGACAGGGAGAGAGACCCAGTACTTC. Its protein is CASSRLGTGRETQYF.

This clone was seen once. The rearrangement joins TRBV18 to TRBJ2-3, with D possibly being TRBD1 (5 bases). This CDR3 is 13 amino acids long. CDR1 KGHSH and CDR2 LQKENI come from the germline V gene. V was pared by 10 bases and J by 4 bases, with 15 bases between. The CDR3 sequence is CATRQIRADTQYF. CDR3 nucleotide sequence: TGTGCCACCCGACAGATACGGGCAGATACGCAGTATTTT.

The chain joins TRBV6-1 to TRBJ1-2; TRBD1 might be the D (5 bases). CDR1 MNHNS and CDR2 SASEGT come from the germline V gene. Trimming stripped 2 bases from V and 8 bases from J, with 15 bases between. The CDR3 is 14 amino acids. The CDR3 protein is CASSETTRDQGYTF. The CDR3 DNA reads TGTGCCAGCAGTGAAACTACGAGGGACCAGGGCTACACCTTC.

This clone turned up a few times. The rearrangement uses TRBV27 and TRBJ2-6; tentatively, D is TRBD1 or TRBD2 (6 bases each). V was trimmed by 7 bases and J by 4 bases, leaving 23 bases between them. Germline V gives CDR1 MNHEY, CDR2 SMNVEV (reference sequence). There are 18 residues in the CDR3. CDR3 sequence: CASTPRQWGAQGANVLTF. The CDR3 nucleotides are TGTGCCAGCACACCTCGGCAATGGGGGGCGCAAGGGGCCAACGTCCTGACTTTC.

The genes are TRBV28 and TRBJ2-1; D unresolved. CDR1 MDHEN and CDR2 SYDVKM come from the germline V gene. The length of the CDR3 is 12 residues. Trimming pared 7 bases from V and 7 bases from J, leaving 11 bases between. CDR3: CASNPRQNEQFF. DNA of the CDR3: TGTGCCAGCAATCCTCGTCAGAATGAGCAGTTCTTC.

The chain has TRBV7-8 and TRBJ2-5; possible D gene TRBD1, 5 bases. The CDR3 is 14 amino acids. Per the germline V gene, CDR1 is SGHVS and CDR2 is FQNEAQ. V lost 1 base and J lost 5, with 11 bases in between. This CDR3 is CASSLDAGMETQYF. CDR3 sequence (DNA): TGTGCCAGCAGCTTAGATGCAGGGATGGAGACCCAGTACTTC.

DNA for the CDR3: TGTGCCAGCAGCTCCGGGTCGGCTCAAGAGACCCAGTACTTC. Its translation is CASSSGSAQETQYF. The V and J genes are TRBV7-3 and TRBJ2-5, with D unresolved. The germline CDR1 and CDR2 sequences are SGHTA and FQGTGA. The CDR3 consists of 14 residues. Trimming removed 4 bases at V and 2 bases at J, with 11 bases between.